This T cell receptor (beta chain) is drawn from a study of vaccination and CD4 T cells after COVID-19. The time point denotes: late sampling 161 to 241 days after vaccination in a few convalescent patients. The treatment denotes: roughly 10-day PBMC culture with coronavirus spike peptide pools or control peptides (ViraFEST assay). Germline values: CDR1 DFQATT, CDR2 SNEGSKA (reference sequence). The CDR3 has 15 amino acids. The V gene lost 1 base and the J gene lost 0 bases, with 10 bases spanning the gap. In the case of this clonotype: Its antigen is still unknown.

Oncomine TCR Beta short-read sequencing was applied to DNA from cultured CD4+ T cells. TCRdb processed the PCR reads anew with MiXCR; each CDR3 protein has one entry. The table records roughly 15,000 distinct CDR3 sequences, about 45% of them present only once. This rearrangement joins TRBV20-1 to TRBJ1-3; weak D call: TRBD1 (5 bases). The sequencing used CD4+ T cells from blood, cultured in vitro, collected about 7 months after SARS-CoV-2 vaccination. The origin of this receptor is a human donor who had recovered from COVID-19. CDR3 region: CSARGAGASGNTIYF. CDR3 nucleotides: TGCAGTGCTAGAGGCGCCGGGGCCTCTGGAAACACCATATATTTT.